This T cell receptor beta chain was captured by sequencing in a study of T cells in Graves' hyperthyroidism and ophthalmopathy. Study details: Peripheral blood collection took place at initial diagnosis, before any treatment. General study findings and limits: Clonotypes that were expanded in thyroid above 0.001 mostly appeared in blood too.

Amplification of TCR beta CDR3 regions used RNA as the template. The TCR CDR3 was amplified in a first-round RT-PCR using the HTBI primer set. MiXCR was run by TCRdb on the multiplex PCR reads, yielding one entry per CDR3 protein. The table has approximately 620,000 distinct CDR3 sequences, approximately 15% seen once. The cohort's ophthalmopathy patients, a group with duration under 3 months, had a Clinical Activity Score of at least 3 and a NOSPECS grade of at least 4. Diagnoses were made from clinical symptoms, serum measures (thyroxine and TRAb), thyroid ultrasound and orbital computed tomography. This clonotype was observed many times. Its antigen is currently unknown. Germline CDR1 and CDR2: SEHNR and FQNEAQ (reference sequence). This CDR3 is built from 15 residues. The ends were cut back, 3 bases at V and 4 bases at J, with 14 bases in the middle.

The chain has TRBV7-9 and TRBJ2-3; perhaps TRBD1 as D (6 bases). The receptor was isolated from a middle-aged woman with Graves' ophthalmopathy. What was sequenced was blood. The CDR3 DNA follows: TGTGCCAGCAGCTTGGCTAGGACAGTAGCAGATACGCAGTATTTT. Protein product: CASSLARTVADTQYF. Together with reference TRBV7-9 and TRBJ2-3, the CDR3 gives the full variable domain: DTGVSQNPRHKITKRGQNVTFRCDPISEHNRLYWYRQTLGQGPEFLTYFQNEAQLEKSRLLSDRFSAERPKGSFSTLEIQRTEQGDSAMYLCASSLARTVADTQYFGPGTRLTVL.